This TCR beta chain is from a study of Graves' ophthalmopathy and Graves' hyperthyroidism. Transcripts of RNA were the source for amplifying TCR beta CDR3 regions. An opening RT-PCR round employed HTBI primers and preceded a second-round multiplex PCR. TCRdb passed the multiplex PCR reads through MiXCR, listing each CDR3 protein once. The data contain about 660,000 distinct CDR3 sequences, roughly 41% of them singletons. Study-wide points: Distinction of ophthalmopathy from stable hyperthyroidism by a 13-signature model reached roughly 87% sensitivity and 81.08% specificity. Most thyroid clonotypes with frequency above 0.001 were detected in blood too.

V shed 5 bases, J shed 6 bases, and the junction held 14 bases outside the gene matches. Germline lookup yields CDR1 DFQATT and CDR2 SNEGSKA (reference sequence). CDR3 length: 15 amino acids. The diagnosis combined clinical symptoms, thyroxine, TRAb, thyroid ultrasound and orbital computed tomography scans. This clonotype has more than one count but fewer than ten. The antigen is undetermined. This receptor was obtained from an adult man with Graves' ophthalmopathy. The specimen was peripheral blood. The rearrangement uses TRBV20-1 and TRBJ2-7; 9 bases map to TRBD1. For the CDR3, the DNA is TGCAGTGCTCCAGCGGGGACAGGGAATCCCTCCGAGCAGTACTTC. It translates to CSAPAGTGNPSEQYF.